These 32 T cell receptor beta chains came from one sample sequenced in a study of T cell responses to AZD1222 COVID-19 vaccine. This table comes from immunoSEQ multiplex PCR, and its TCRdb copy is limited to in-frame clones, with some not included. This sample carries about 81,000 clones, 92% of them seen once, and the ten largest clones take approximately 5.2%. The material was peripheral blood, obtained on day 0 of AZD1222 vaccination. The source of these receptors is an adult in good health.

J is TRBJ1-6 and V is TRBV7-2, with TRBD1 identical over 10 bases. Trimming at V came to 5 bases and at J to 9 bases, leaving 7 bases not matched to a gene. CDR1 and CDR2 from the germline V gene are SGHTA and FQGNSA. There are 15 residues in the CDR3. CDR3 sequence reads: CASSPGTGEGSPLHF. Written as DNA, the CDR3 is TGTGCCAGCAGCCCGGGGACAGGGGAGGGTTCACCCCTCCACTTT.

This rearrangement joins TRBV9 to TRBJ2-3, with TRBD2 identical over 7 bases. The CDR3 length is 15 residues. The ends lost 2 bases at V and 6 bases at J; junction bases unmatched: 9. Germline V CDR1 and CDR2: SGDLS, YYNGEE. CDR3 nucleotides: TGTGCCAGCAGCGTGGAGACTAGCTTTCCGGATACGCAGTATTTT. It codes for CASSVETSFPDTQYF.

The rearrangement joins TRBV10-3 to TRBJ2-1; 7 bases line up with TRBD2. V shed 6 bases and J 9 bases; nucleotides not matched to a gene: 14. The CDR3 is made up of 15 amino acids. Germline values: CDR1 ENHRY, CDR2 SYGVKD. Written as DNA, the CDR3 is TGTGCCATCAGCCAGAGGGCGGGAGAGGGAACTGAGCAGTTCTTC. This sequence encodes CAISQRAGEGTEQFF.

This chain connects TRBV29-1 to TRBJ2-2, with TRBD1 matching over 8 bases. With 6 bases clipped from V and 4 bases from J, the junction kept 7 bases outside the gene matches. Germline CDR1 reads SQVTM; CDR2 reads ANQGSEA. The CDR3 has 14 amino acids. CDR3 residues: CSVETGAATGELFF. The DNA of the CDR3 is TGCAGCGTCGAGACAGGGGCCGCCACCGGGGAGCTGTTTTTT.

The chain carries TRBV7-3 and TRBJ2-5; 7 bases match TRBD1. The CDR3 extends over 13 amino acids. Trimming at V came to 5 bases and at J to 5 bases, leaving 5 bases not matched to a gene. Germline loops: CDR1 SGHTA, CDR2 FQGTGA. CDR3 sequence: CASSPGQVETQYF. CDR3 bases: TGTGCCAGCAGCCCCGGACAGGTGGAGACCCAGTACTTC.

The chain is built from TRBV5-1 and TRBJ2-3; D gene uncertain. The length of the CDR3 is 14 residues. V lost 0 bases to trimming and J lost 0 bases, with 5 bases between them. Germline V gives CDR1 SGHRS, CDR2 YFSETQ. CDR3 nucleotides: TGCGCCAGCAGCTTGGCCCAAAGCACAGATACGCAGTATTTT. The encoded protein is CASSLAQSTDTQYF.

This chain links TRBV4-2 with TRBJ2-1, with D hard to call. The CDR3 extends over 13 amino acids. V was shortened by 1 base and J by 9 bases, with 10 bases between the two germline ends. CDR1 is LGHNA, CDR2 YNFKEQ, per germline. DNA of the CDR3: TGTGCCAGCAGCCAAGGGGCCCTTCGTGAGCAGTTCTTC. This sequence encodes CASSQGALREQFF.

The chain carries TRBV6-5 and TRBJ2-1, with D tentatively TRBD1 (5 bases). Trimming left V 7 bases short and J 4 bases short, with 17 bases between. From germline, CDR1 is MNHEY and CDR2 SVGAGI. The CDR3 has 15 amino acids. The CDR3 DNA sequence: TGTGCCAGCACCCGAACCAGGGATTCTTACAATGAGCAGTTCTTC. Residues: CASTRTRDSYNEQFF.

This clone was observed a few times. Other DNA sequences in the sample encode the same CDR3. The chain carries TRBV18 and TRBJ1-5; D is unclear. V lost 2 bases and J 4 bases, leaving 3 bases between the germline ends. The CDR3 has 12 residues. From germline, CDR1 is KGHSH and CDR2 LQKENI. Here the CDR3 reads CASSPYNQPQHF. The CDR3 DNA sequence: TGTGCCAGCTCACCATATAATCAGCCCCAGCATTTT.

This chain uses TRBV2 with TRBJ2-5; D perhaps matches TRBD2 (5 bases). CDR1 and CDR2 from the germline V gene are SNHLY and FYNNEI. The CDR3 runs 13 residues. V lost 3 bases and J lost 4, with 9 bases in between. The CDR3 region is CASSEYGGETQYF. The CDR3 DNA reads as TGTGCCAGCAGTGAGTACGGAGGAGAGACCCAGTACTTC.

The J gene is TRBJ1-1, the V gene TRBV6-5; no clear D gene. Trimming pared 2 bases from V and 8 bases from J, leaving 6 bases between. The CDR3 loop spans 11 amino acids. CDR1 and CDR2 from the germline V gene are MNHEY and SVGAGI. The CDR3 nucleotides read TGTGCCAGCAGTTACGCGAGCGAAGCTTTCTTT. It yields the protein CASSYASEAFF.

The chain employs TRBV25-1 and TRBJ1-6; no clear D gene. The CDR3 contains 13 residues. V lost 5 bases and J lost 8, with 10 bases in between. CDR1 MGHDK and CDR2 SYGVNS come from the germline V gene. The CDR3 reads CASSKVGDSPLHF. Written as DNA, the CDR3 is TGTGCCAGCAGTAAGGTCGGGGATTCACCCCTCCACTTT.

V gene TRBV7-9 combines with J gene TRBJ2-6; D perhaps matches TRBD1 (6 bases). In germline, CDR1 is SEHNR, CDR2 FQNEAQ (reference sequence). This CDR3 comprises 18 residues. Between the trimmed V and J ends, which lost 5 bases and 0 bases, there was a span of 17 bases. The CDR3 spells CASSRTGTSPSGANVLTF. Written as DNA, the CDR3 is TGTGCCAGCAGCAGAACCGGGACATCCCCCTCTGGGGCCAACGTCCTGACTTTC.

The CDR3 bases are TGCGCCAGCAGCGCAGCCGGGACAGGGGGTCGGGAAAAACTGTTTTTT. It encodes CASSAAGTGGREKLFF. This chain uses TRBV5-1 with TRBJ1-4; 11 nucleotides agree with TRBD1. V lost 4 bases, J lost 8 bases, and 10 bases stayed unmatched. The CDR3 runs to 16 residues. The germline CDR1 and CDR2 sequences are SGHRS and YFSETQ.

The J gene is TRBJ2-7, the V gene TRBV27; either TRBD1 or TRBD2 may fit D (5 bases each). With 3 bases removed from V and 5 bases from J, the gap between germline ends came to 11 bases. Germline CDR1 is MNHEY and CDR2 is SMNVEV (reference sequence). The CDR3 is 13 residues long. CDR3 loop: CASSFSGTHEQYF. The CDR3 DNA follows: TGTGCCAGCAGTTTTTCCGGGACCCACGAGCAGTACTTC.

This chain joins TRBV6-4 and TRBJ2-1, with TRBD1 matching over 8 bases. Germline V CDR1 and CDR2: MRHNA, SNTAGT. Trimming removed 0 bases from V and 8 bases from J; junction bases left unmatched: 6. The CDR3 is made up of 15 amino acids. The CDR3 spells CASSDSFGQGYEQFF. The CDR3 DNA reads as TGTGCCAGCAGTGACTCTTTTGGACAGGGCTATGAGCAGTTCTTC.

The rearrangement uses TRBV28 and TRBJ1-2; no reliable D call. The V end was cut by 10 bases, the J end by 4 bases, with 10 bases between. Germline V lookup: CDR1 MDHEN, CDR2 SYDVKM. The CDR3 runs 11 residues. CDR3 nucleotides: TGTGCCACCCGAGTGGCCTATGGCTACACCTTC. Amino acid sequence: CATRVAYGYTF.

The genes are TRBV6-5 and TRBJ2-1; unclear D gene. V lost 6 bases to trimming and J lost 0 bases, with 12 bases between them. This CDR3 has 15 residues. Germline V gives CDR1 MNHEY, CDR2 SVGAGI. The CDR3 loop is CASSPEWSSYNEQFF. The CDR3 coding sequence is TGTGCCAGCAGCCCCGAATGGAGCTCCTACAATGAGCAGTTCTTC.

The gene calls are TRBV15 and TRBJ2-1; possibly TRBD2 for D (5 bases). V lost 0 bases and J lost 7, with 13 bases in between. The CDR3 runs to 15 residues. The germline V gene has CDR1 LNHNV and CDR2 YYDKDF (reference sequence). The CDR3 loop is CATSRDFEGGNEQFF. The CDR3 DNA reads TGTGCCACCAGCAGAGATTTCGAGGGCGGGAATGAGCAGTTCTTC.

This clone rates as medium-sized. The V and J genes are TRBV27 and TRBJ2-3; D may be TRBD1 (6 bases). The V gene's germline CDR1 is MNHEY and CDR2 SMNVEV (reference sequence). The CDR3 is 11 residues long. With 3 bases removed from V and 12 bases from J, the gap between germline ends came to 10 bases. Here the CDR3 DNA reads TGTGCCAGCAGTTTCGAGGGGGAACAGTATTTT. The encoded protein is CASSFEGEQYF.

This clone was recorded once. The chain carries TRBV4-1 and TRBJ2-7, with TRBD1 identical over 9 bases. V gave up 2 bases and J gave up 3 bases; unmatched junction bases: 5. From germline, CDR1 is MGHRA and CDR2 YSYEKL. The CDR3 has 15 residues. The CDR3 sequence: CASSQPGTGLYEQYF. The CDR3 bases are TGCGCCAGCAGCCAACCCGGGACAGGGCTCTACGAGCAGTACTTC.

The genes are TRBV30 and TRBJ1-5; perhaps TRBD1 as D (5 bases). Trimming removed 0 bases from V and 5 bases from J, with 8 bases in between. The CDR3 runs 13 residues. CDR1 and CDR2 from the germline V gene are GTSNPN and SVGIG (reference sequence). The CDR3 loop reads CAWSVGAYQPQHF. CDR3 nucleotide sequence: TGTGCCTGGAGTGTAGGGGCCTATCAGCCCCAGCATTTT.

The chain links TRBV4-2 to TRBJ2-5, with TRBD2 matching over 10 bases. The V gene's germline CDR1 is LGHNA and CDR2 YNFKEQ. The CDR3 is 19 residues long. V gave up 1 base and J gave up 1 base; unmatched junction bases: 12. CDR3 in amino acids: CASSQGPSGGWGAQETQYF. The CDR3 DNA sequence: TGTGCCAGCAGCCAAGGGCCTAGCGGGGGATGGGGGGCCCAAGAGACCCAGTACTTC.

This sequence joins TRBV28 and TRBJ1-2; weak D call: TRBD1 (6 bases). Trimming pared 7 bases from V and 5 bases from J, leaving 17 bases between. The length of the CDR3 is 14 residues. CDR1 and CDR2 (germline): MDHEN, SYDVKM. In DNA, the CDR3 is TGTGCCAGCAACTCGGGGGCAGGGCTATATGGCTACACCTTC. This encodes CASNSGAGLYGYTF.

This clone was seen only once. The rearrangement uses TRBV28 and TRBJ2-3, with unresolved D. The CDR3 is 14 residues long. CDR1 and CDR2 (germline): MDHEN, SYDVKM. The V gene lost 5 bases and the J gene lost 4 bases, with 13 bases spanning the gap. CDR3 region: CASSPGQTADTQYF. The CDR3, as DNA: TGTGCCAGCAGTCCCGGTCAGACGGCAGATACGCAGTATTTT.

This chain connects TRBV9 to TRBJ2-7; D call uncertain. Trimming took off 4 bases at V and 7 bases at J, with 15 bases between the two ends. The germline gives CDR1 SGDLS, CDR2 YYNGEE. CDR3 length equals 13 residues. The CDR3 nucleotides are TGTGCCAGCAGCACCCGACCTTCGGGTGAGCAGTACTTC. As protein: CASSTRPSGEQYF. The full variable domain, completed using reference TRBV9 and TRBJ2-7, is DSGVTQTPKHLITATGQRVTLRCSPRSGDLSVYWYQQSLDQGLQFLIQYYNGEERAKGNILERFSAQQFPDLHSELNLSSLELGDSALYFCASSTRPSGEQYFGPGTRLTVT.

The chain is built from TRBV5-1 and TRBJ2-3; 10 bases match TRBD2. Germline V gene lookup returns CDR1 SGHRS and CDR2 YFSETQ. J was trimmed by 7 bases and V by 0 bases; bases with no gene match: 5. The CDR3 length is 15 residues. Here the CDR3 reads CASSLALAGVNTQYF. CDR3 DNA sequence: TGCGCCAGCAGCTTGGCGCTAGCGGGAGTCAATACGCAGTATTTT.

The V call is TRBV27, the J call TRBJ2-1; D gene unclear. Per the germline V gene, CDR1 is MNHEY and CDR2 is SMNVEV (reference sequence). The CDR3 length is 16 residues. Trimming pared 5 bases from V and 0 bases from J, leaving 14 bases between. The CDR3 DNA reads as TGTGCCAGCAGTCTCCTAGGCTTTGCCTCCTACAATGAGCAGTTCTTC. It encodes CASSLLGFASYNEQFF.

The chain joins TRBV4-3 to TRBJ1-1; D is unclear. V was shortened by 0 bases and J by 4 bases, with 6 bases between the two germline ends. Germline V lookup: CDR1 LGHNA, CDR2 YSLEER. There are 13 residues in the CDR3. The CDR3 is CASSQDYATEAFF. CDR3 nucleotides: TGCGCCAGCAGCCAAGATTATGCCACTGAAGCTTTCTTT.

This chain links TRBV4-1 with TRBJ1-3; D is unresolved. The germline V gene encodes CDR1 MGHRA and CDR2 YSYEKL. Trimming shortened V by 4 bases and J by 0 bases, and 7 bases separated the two germline ends. The CDR3 is made up of 14 amino acids. CDR3 loop: CASSPRFSGNTIYF. The CDR3 bases are TGCGCCAGCAGCCCCCGATTCTCTGGAAACACCATATATTTT.

V is TRBV9 and J is TRBJ1-5, with 9 bases lining up with TRBD1. The CDR3 runs 14 residues. Germline V CDR1 and CDR2: SGDLS, YYNGEE. The junction had 0 bases not matched to a gene; V was cut back by 3 bases and J by 2 bases. CDR3 DNA: TGTGCCAGCAGCGGGACAGGGGGCAATCAGCCCCAGCATTTT. This translates into CASSGTGGNQPQHF.

The chain combines TRBV2 with TRBJ1-2, with TRBD1 as a possible D gene (5 bases). Trimming cost V 6 bases and J 4 bases, with 18 bases left between them. The CDR3 length is 15 residues. The germline V gene encodes CDR1 SNHLY and CDR2 FYNNEI. The CDR3 nucleotides are TGTGCCAGCAGGGGGCGGGGCGGAGGGTTCTATGGCTACACCTTC. Translated: CASRGRGGGFYGYTF.